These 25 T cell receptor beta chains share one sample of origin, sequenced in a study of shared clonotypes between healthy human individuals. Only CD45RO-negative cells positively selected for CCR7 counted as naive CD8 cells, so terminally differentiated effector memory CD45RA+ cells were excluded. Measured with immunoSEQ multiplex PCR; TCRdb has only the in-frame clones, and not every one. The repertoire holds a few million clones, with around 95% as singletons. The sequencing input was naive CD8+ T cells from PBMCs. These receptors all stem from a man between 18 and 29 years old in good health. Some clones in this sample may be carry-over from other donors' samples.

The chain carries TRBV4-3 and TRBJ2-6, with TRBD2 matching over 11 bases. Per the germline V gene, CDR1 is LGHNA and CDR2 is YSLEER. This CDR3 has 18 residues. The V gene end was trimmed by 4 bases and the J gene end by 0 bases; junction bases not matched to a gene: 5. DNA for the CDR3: TGCGCCAGCAGCCGGGGACTAGCGGAAATCTCTGGGGCCAACGTCCTGACTTTC. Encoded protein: CASSRGLAEISGANVLTF.

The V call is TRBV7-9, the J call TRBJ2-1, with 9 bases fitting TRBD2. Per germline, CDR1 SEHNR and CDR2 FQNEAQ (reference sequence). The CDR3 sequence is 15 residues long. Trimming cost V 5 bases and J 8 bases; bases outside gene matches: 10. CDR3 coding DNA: TGTGCCAGCAGCCCGCGACTAGCGGAAGACGATGAGCAGTTCTTC. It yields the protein CASSPRLAEDDEQFF.

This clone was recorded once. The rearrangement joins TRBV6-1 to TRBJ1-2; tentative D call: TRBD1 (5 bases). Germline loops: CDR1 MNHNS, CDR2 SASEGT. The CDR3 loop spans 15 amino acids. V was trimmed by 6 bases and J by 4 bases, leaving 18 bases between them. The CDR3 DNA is TGTGCCAGCAGCGTATCCGGGGCTTCCATCTATGGCTACACCTTC. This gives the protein CASSVSGASIYGYTF.

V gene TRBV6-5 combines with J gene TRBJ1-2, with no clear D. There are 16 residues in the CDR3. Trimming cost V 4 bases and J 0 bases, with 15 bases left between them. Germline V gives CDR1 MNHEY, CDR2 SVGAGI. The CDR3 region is CASSSRQPHTNYGYTF. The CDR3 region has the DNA TGTGCCAGCAGTTCCCGTCAGCCACACACTAACTATGGCTACACCTTC.

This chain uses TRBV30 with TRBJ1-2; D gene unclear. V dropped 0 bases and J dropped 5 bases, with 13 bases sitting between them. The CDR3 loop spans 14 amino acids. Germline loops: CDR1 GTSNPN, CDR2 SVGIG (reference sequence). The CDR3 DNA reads TGTGCCTGGAGTGTAGGCGGGGTTCAGTATGGCTACACCTTC. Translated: CAWSVGGVQYGYTF.

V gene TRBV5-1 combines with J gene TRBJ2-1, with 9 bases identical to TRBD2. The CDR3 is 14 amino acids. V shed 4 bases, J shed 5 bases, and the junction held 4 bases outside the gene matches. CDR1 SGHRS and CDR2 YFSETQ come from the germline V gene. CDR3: CASSLLAGHNEQFF. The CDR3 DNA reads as TGCGCCAGCAGCCTCCTAGCGGGGCACAATGAGCAGTTCTTC. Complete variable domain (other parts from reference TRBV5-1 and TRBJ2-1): KAGVTQTPRYLIKTRGQQVTLSCSPISGHRSVSWYQQTPGQGLQFLFEYFSETQRNKGNFPGRFSGRQFSNSRSEMNVSTLELGDSALYLCASSLLAGHNEQFFGPGTRLTVL.

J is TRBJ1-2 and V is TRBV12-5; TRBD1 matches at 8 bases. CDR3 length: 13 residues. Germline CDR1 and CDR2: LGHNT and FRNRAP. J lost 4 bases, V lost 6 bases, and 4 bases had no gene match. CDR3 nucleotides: TGTGCTAGTGGAGCAGGGGGCAGCTATGGCTACACCTTC. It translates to CASGAGGSYGYTF.

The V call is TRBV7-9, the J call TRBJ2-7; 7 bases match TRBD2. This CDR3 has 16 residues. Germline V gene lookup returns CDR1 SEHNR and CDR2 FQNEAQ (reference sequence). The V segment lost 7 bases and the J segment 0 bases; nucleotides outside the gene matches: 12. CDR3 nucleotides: TGTGCCAGCACTCCCGGGGGGTTTAGGGACTCCTACGAGCAGTACTTC. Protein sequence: CASTPGGFRDSYEQYF.

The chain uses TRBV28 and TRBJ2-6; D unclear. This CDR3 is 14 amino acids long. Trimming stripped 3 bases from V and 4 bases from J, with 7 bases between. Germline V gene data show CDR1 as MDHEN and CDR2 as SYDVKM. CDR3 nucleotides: TGTGCCAGCAGTTTTATCCTCGGGGCCAACGTCCTGACTTTC. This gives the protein CASSFILGANVLTF.

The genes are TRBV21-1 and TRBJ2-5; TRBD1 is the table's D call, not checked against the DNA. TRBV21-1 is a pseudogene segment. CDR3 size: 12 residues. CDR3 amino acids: CASSTGEETQYF. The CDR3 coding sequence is TGTGCCAGCAGTACAGGGGAAGAGACCCAGTACTTC.

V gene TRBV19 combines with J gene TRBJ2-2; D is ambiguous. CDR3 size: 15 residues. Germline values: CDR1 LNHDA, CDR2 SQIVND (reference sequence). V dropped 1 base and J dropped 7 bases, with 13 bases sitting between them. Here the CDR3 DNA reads TGTGCCAGTAGTATAGGGGTAGGTTCGAGCGGGGAGCTGTTTTTT. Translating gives CASSIGVGSSGELFF.

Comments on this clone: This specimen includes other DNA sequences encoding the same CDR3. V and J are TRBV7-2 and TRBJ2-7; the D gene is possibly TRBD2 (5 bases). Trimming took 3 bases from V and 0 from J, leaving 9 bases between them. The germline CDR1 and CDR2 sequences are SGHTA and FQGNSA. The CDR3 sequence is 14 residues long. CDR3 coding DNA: TGTGCCAGCAGCTTCGGACTGGGCTCCTACGAGCAGTACTTC. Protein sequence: CASSFGLGSYEQYF.

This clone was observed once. CDR3 residues: CASSLYGGHEQYF. CDR3 coding DNA: TGCGCCAGCAGCCTATATGGCGGCCACGAGCAGTACTTC. This chain uses TRBV5-1 with TRBJ2-7; D ambiguous. CDR3 size: 13 residues. CDR1 is SGHRS and CDR2 is YFSETQ in the germline V gene. Trimming shortened V by 4 bases and J by 5 bases, and 13 bases separated the two germline ends.

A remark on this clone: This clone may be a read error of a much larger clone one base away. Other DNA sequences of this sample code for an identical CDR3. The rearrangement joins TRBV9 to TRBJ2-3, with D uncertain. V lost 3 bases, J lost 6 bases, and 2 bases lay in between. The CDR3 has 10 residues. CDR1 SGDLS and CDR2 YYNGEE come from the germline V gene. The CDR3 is CASSGDTQYF. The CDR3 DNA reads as TGTGCCAGCAGCGGGGATACGCAGTATTTT. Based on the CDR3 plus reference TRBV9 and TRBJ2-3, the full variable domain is DSGVTQTPKHLITATGQRVTLRCSPRSGDLSVYWYQQSLDQGLQFLIQYYNGEERAKGNILERFSAQQFPDLHSELNLSSLELGDSALYFCASSGDTQYFGPGTRLTVL.

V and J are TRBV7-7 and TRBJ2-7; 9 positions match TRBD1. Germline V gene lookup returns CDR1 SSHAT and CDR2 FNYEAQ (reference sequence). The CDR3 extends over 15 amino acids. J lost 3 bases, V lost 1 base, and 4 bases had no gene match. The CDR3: CASSLGPGQGYEQYF. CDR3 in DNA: TGTGCCAGCAGCTTAGGGCCGGGACAGGGCTACGAGCAGTACTTC.

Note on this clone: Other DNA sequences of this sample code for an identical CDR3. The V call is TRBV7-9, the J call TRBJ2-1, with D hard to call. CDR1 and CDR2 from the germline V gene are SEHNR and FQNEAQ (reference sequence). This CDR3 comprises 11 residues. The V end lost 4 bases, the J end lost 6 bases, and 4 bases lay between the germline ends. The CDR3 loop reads CASSSGNEQFF. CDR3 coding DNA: TGTGCCAGCAGCTCCGGCAATGAGCAGTTCTTC. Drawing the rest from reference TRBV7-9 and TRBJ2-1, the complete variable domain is DTGVSQNPRHKITKRGQNVTFRCDPISEHNRLYWYRQTLGQGPEFLTYFQNEAQLEKSRLLSDRFSAERPKGSFSTLEIQRTEQGDSAMYLCASSSGNEQFFGPGTRLTVL.

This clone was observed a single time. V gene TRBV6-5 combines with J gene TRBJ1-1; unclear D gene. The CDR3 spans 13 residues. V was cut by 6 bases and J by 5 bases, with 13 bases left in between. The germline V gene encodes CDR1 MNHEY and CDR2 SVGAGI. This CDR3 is CASSSDALTEAFF. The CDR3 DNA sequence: TGTGCCAGCAGCTCGGACGCCCTTACTGAAGCTTTCTTT.

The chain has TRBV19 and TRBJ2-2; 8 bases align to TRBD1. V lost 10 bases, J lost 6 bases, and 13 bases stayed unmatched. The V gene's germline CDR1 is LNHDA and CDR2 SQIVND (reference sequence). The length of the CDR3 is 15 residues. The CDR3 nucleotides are TGTGCCACCCAGGGAGACAGGGGACCTCCCGGGGAGCTGTTTTTT. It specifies CATQGDRGPPGELFF.

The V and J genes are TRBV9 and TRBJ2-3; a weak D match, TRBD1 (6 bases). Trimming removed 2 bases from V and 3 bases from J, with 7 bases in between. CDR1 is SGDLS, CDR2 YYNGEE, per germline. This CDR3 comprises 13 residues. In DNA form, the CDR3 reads TGTGCCAGCAGCGTCACAGGGACAGATACGCAGTATTTT. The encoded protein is CASSVTGTDTQYF. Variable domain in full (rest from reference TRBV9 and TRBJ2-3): DSGVTQTPKHLITATGQRVTLRCSPRSGDLSVYWYQQSLDQGLQFLIQYYNGEERAKGNILERFSAQQFPDLHSELNLSSLELGDSALYFCASSVTGTDTQYFGPGTRLTVL.

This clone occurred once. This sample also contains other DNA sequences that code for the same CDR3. CDR3 DNA: TGTGCCAGCAGCGTAGGAGGCGGATACTACGAGCAGTACTTC. Amino acids: CASSVGGGYYEQYF. The chain combines TRBV9 with TRBJ2-7; no clear D gene. V was pared by 0 bases and J by 3 bases, with 10 bases between. CDR1 SGDLS and CDR2 YYNGEE come from the germline V gene. CDR3 length: 14 amino acids.

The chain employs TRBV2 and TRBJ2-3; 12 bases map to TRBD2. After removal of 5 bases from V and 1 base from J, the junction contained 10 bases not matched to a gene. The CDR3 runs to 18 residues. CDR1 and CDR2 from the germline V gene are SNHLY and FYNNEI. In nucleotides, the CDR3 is TGTGCCAGCAGTTCATTCCTAGCGGGAGGGCCGGGCACAGATACGCAGTATTTT. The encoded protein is CASSSFLAGGPGTDTQYF. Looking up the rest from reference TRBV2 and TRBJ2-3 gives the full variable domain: EPEVTQTPSHQVTQMGQEVILRCVPISNHLYFYWYRQILGQKVEFLVSFYNNEISEKSEIFDDQFSVERPDGSNFTLKIRSTKLEDSAMYFCASSSFLAGGPGTDTQYFGPGTRLTVL.

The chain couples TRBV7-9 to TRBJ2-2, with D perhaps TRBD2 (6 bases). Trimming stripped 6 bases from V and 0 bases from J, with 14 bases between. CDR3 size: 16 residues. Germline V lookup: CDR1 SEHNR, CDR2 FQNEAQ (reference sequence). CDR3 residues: CASRERALPNTGELFF. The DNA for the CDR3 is TGTGCCAGCAGAGAGCGGGCCTTACCGAACACCGGGGAGCTGTTTTTT.

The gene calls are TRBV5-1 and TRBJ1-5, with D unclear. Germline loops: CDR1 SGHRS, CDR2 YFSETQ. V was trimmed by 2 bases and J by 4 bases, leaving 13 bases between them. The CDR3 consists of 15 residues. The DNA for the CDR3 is TGCGCCAGCAGCTTATATTCGGGCAGGAATCAGCCCCAGCATTTT. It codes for CASSLYSGRNQPQHF. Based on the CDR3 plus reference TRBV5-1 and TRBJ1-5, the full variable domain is KAGVTQTPRYLIKTRGQQVTLSCSPISGHRSVSWYQQTPGQGLQFLFEYFSETQRNKGNFPGRFSGRQFSNSRSEMNVSTLELGDSALYLCASSLYSGRNQPQHFGDGTRLSIL.

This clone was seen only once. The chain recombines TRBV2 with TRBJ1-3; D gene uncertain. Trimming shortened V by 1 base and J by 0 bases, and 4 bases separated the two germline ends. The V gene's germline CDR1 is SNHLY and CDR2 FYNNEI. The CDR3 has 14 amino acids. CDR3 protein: CASSEGISGNTIYF. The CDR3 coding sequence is TGTGCCAGCAGTGAAGGCATCTCTGGAAACACCATATATTTT. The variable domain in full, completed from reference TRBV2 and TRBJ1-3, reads EPEVTQTPSHQVTQMGQEVILRCVPISNHLYFYWYRQILGQKVEFLVSFYNNEISEKSEIFDDQFSVERPDGSNFTLKIRSTKLEDSAMYFCASSEGISGNTIYFGEGSWLTVV.

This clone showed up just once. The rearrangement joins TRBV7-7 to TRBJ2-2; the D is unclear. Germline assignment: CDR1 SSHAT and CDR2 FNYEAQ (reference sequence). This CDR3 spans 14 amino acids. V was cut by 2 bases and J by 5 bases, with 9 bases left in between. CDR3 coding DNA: TGTGCCAGCAGCTTATCATACGGAACCGGGGAGCTGTTTTTT. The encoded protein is CASSLSYGTGELFF.